Detailed here is one T cell receptor (beta chain). V was clipped by 3 bases and J by 3 bases, with 11 bases between them. Germline lookup yields CDR1 KGHDR and CDR2 SFDVKD. This CDR3 has 15 amino acids. The source of the sample is a study of blood T cell repertoires in COVID-19. Study in general: Samples representing acute and convalescent COVID-19 were sourced from the United States, Italy and Spain.

Sequencing used immunoSEQ multiplex PCR; TCRdb keeps in-frame clones, though not all of them. The table includes fewer than 70,000 clones, approximately 79% detected once. The chain combines TRBV24-1 with TRBJ2-1; D is undetermined. This receptor was taken from a human donor in a cohort sampled during active COVID-19. The sequenced material came from peripheral blood. The CDR3 DNA reads as TGTGCCACCAGTGATCCCCAGGTTTACTACAATGAGCAGTTCTTC. Translating gives CATSDPQVYYNEQFF.